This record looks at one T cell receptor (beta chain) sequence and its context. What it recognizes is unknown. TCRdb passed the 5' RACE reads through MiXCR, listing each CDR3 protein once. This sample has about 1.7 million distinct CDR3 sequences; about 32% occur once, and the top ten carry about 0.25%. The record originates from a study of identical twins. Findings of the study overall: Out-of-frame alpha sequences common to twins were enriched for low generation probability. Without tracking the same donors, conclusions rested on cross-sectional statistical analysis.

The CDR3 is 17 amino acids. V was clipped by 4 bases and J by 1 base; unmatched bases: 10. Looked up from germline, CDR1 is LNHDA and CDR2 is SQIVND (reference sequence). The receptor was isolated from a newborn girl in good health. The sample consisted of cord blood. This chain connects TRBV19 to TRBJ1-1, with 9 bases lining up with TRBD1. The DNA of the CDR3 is TGTGCCAGTAGTACCCTAGACAGGGGGTTCGGGAACACTGAAGCTTTCTTT. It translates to CASSTLDRGFGNTEAFF.